Shown below are 14 T cell receptor beta chains from a single sample sequenced in a study of immune evolution from preneoplasia to lung adenocarcinoma. Produced via immunoSEQ multiplex PCR; TCRdb's table is partial and in-frame only. The data contain 5,000 to 7,500 clones, under 85% of them singletons. Sequencing was carried out using FFPE minimally invasive lung adenocarcinoma tissue. The receptors stem from a person aged 50-69 years with lung adenocarcinoma.

The rearrangement uses TRBV18 and TRBJ2-6; D is unresolved. V lost 4 bases to trimming and J lost 2 bases, with 3 bases between them. Germline V gene lookup returns CDR1 KGHSH and CDR2 LQKENI. The length of the CDR3 is 13 residues. The CDR3 spells CASSQAGANVLTF. The CDR3 region has the DNA TGTGCCAGCTCACAGGCTGGGGCCAACGTCCTGACTTTC.

The CDR3 nucleotides are TGTGCCAGCAGTTACGGGACAGGGGTGGAGACCCAGTACTTC. It is translated as CASSYGTGVETQYF. The chain links TRBV6-5 to TRBJ2-5; TRBD1 matches 10 bases. Looked up from germline, CDR1 is MNHEY and CDR2 is SVGAGI. The J segment lost 5 bases and the V segment lost 2 bases, leaving 2 bases of the junction unmatched. CDR3 length: 14 amino acids.

The chain carries TRBV7-3 and TRBJ2-3; no definite D call. The CDR3 has 11 residues. V lost 8 bases and J lost 6, with 9 bases in between. The V gene's germline CDR1 is SGHTA and CDR2 FQGTGA. CDR3 DNA: TGTGCCAGCGGCACTCGGGATACGCAGTATTTT. It codes for CASGTRDTQYF.

V usage is TRBV19 and J usage is TRBJ1-3; D possibly corresponds to TRBD1 (5 bases). Germline assignment: CDR1 LNHDA and CDR2 SQIVND (reference sequence). Between the trimmed V and J ends, which lost 3 bases and 4 bases, there was a span of 13 bases. The CDR3 is 15 residues long. CDR3 DNA sequence: TGTGCCAGTAGTATCCGGGACTCTATGGGAAACACCATATATTTT. This sequence encodes CASSIRDSMGNTIYF.

The rearrangement links TRBV13 to TRBJ1-3; 8 bases agree with TRBD1. The germline gives CDR1 PRHDT, CDR2 FYEKMQ (reference sequence). V lost 3 bases to trimming and J lost 3 bases; unmatched junction nucleotides: 13. CDR3 size: 18 residues. CDR3 DNA: TGTGCCAGCAGCTTCTGGACAGGGTCCGAGATCGGTGGAAACACCATATATTTT. Protein: CASSFWTGSEIGGNTIYF.

This clone turned up a few times. V usage is TRBV27 and J usage is TRBJ2-7; 9 nucleotides agree with TRBD2. With 8 bases clipped from V and 2 bases from J, the junction kept 4 bases outside the gene matches. From germline, CDR1 is MNHEY and CDR2 SMNVEV (reference sequence). The CDR3 is 13 amino acids. The CDR3 loop is CASRLAVTYEQYF. CDR3 DNA sequence: TGTGCCAGCCGACTAGCGGTCACCTACGAGCAGTACTTC.

The genes are TRBV6-6 and TRBJ2-7; D unresolved. V lost 2 bases and J lost 7, with 12 bases in between. Germline CDR1 and CDR2: MNHNY and SVGAGI (reference sequence). This CDR3 comprises 13 residues. The CDR3 reads CASSYDLSNEQYF. The CDR3 nucleotides read TGTGCCAGCAGTTACGACCTTAGTAATGAGCAGTACTTC.

This chain connects TRBV7-2 to TRBJ1-1, with D uncertain. CDR3 length equals 13 residues. V lost 0 bases and J lost 3, with 5 bases in between. The germline gives CDR1 SGHTA, CDR2 FQGNSA. The CDR3 DNA is TGTGCCAGCAGCTTAGCGGCCTACACTGAAGCTTTCTTT. Translated: CASSLAAYTEAFF.

The V call is TRBV7-8, the J call TRBJ1-4; D is undetermined. V lost 5 bases to trimming and J lost 6 bases, with 13 bases between them. CDR3 length: 14 amino acids. Germline CDR1 and CDR2: SGHVS and FQNEAQ. The CDR3 nucleotides are TGTGCCAGCAGCCGCGGTCGGCACGATGAAAAACTGTTTTTT. Amino acids: CASSRGRHDEKLFF. The full variable domain, rest sourced from reference TRBV7-8 and TRBJ1-4, is GAGVSQSPRYKVAKRGQDVALRCDPISGHVSLFWYQQALGQGPEFLTYFQNEAQLDKSGLPSDRFFAERPEGSVSTLKIQRTQQEDSAVYLCASSRGRHDEKLFFGSGTQLSVL.

This clone is judged large (0.1 to 1%). This chain connects TRBV19 to TRBJ2-5, with 12 bases fitting TRBD2. Germline CDR1 is LNHDA and CDR2 is SQIVND (reference sequence). V lost 5 bases and J lost 2; bases outside the gene matches: 3. The CDR3 contains 15 residues. The DNA for the CDR3 is TGTGCCAGTAGTGTTGGACTAGCGGGACAAGAGACCCAGTACTTC. Protein product: CASSVGLAGQETQYF. Full variable domain (outside the CDR3, taken from reference TRBV19 and TRBJ2-5): DGGITQSPKYLFRKEGQNVTLSCEQNLNHDAMYWYRQDPGQGLRLIYYSQIVNDFQKGDIAEGYSVSREKKESFPLTVTSAQKNPTAFYLCASSVGLAGQETQYFGPGTRLLVL.

The rearrangement joins TRBV5-6 to TRBJ2-2; D may be TRBD1 (5 bases). V was cut by 1 base and J by 6 bases, with 10 bases left in between. In germline, CDR1 is SGHDT, CDR2 YYEEEE. The length of the CDR3 is 14 residues. This chain's CDR3 is CASSLWSGPGELFF. The DNA of the CDR3 is TGTGCCAGCAGCTTGTGGTCAGGGCCCGGGGAGCTGTTTTTT.

The genes are TRBV6-5 and TRBJ2-2, with D perhaps matching TRBD1 (5 bases). Per the germline V gene, CDR1 is MNHEY and CDR2 is SVGAGI. This CDR3 comprises 13 residues. V was clipped by 10 bases and J by 4 bases, with 13 bases between them. CDR3 residues: CATLDRATGELFF. CDR3 nucleotides: TGTGCCACGCTTGACAGAGCCACCGGGGAGCTGTTTTTT.

This clone is termed medium-sized. The V and J genes are TRBV29-1 and TRBJ1-2, with 8 bases fitting TRBD1. Germline CDR1 is SQVTM and CDR2 is ANQGSEA. The CDR3 consists of 13 residues. V lost 4 bases and J lost 4; bases outside the gene matches: 5. The CDR3 loop reads CSVGGQGLYGYTF. CDR3 nucleotide sequence: TGCAGCGTTGGTGGACAGGGCCTCTATGGCTACACCTTC.

CDR3 region: CASSGGQGAAEQYF. DNA of the CDR3: TGTGCCAGCAGCGGGGGACAGGGGGCGGCCGAGCAGTACTTC. This chain connects TRBV9 to TRBJ2-7; 12 nucleotides line up with TRBD1. The ends lost 3 bases at V and 6 bases at J; junction bases unmatched: 4. CDR1 is SGDLS and CDR2 is YYNGEE in the germline V gene. The CDR3 covers 14 residues.